This record looks at one T cell receptor beta chain sequence and its context. This clonotype has ten or more counts. Its antigen target is currently unknown. No quality values exist for individual bases; no much larger clone is one base distant. The TCR beta CDR3 regions were amplified from RNA transcripts. The TCR CDR3 was subjected to a first round of RT-PCR using the HTBI primer set and the Qiagen OneStep RT-PCR kit. Libraries were constructed in a second round of multiplex PCR, after which size selection and purification were performed. Paired-end sequencing of the libraries was performed with 100 bp reads on an Illumina HiSeq2000. From the authors' description of their analysis: Raw data were processed with SOAPnuke, discarding reads with adapters, uncalled bases, mean Phred below 15, or no exact constant-primer or identifier match. High-quality paired reads were merged using COPE v1.2.5, and each unique nucleotide sequence was defined as a clonotype. Clonotypes were aligned to IMGT TRBV, TRBD and TRBJ reference segments using MiTCR v1.1. Analysis was restricted to V-J combinations with a frequency above 0.0001, which covered 99.2% of repertoires. The TCS score was defined as the ratio of F50 (clonal expansion) to E x V (chaos), calculated using BLOSUM62-based TCRdist between CDR3 peptides within each V-J. Welch's t-statistics and random forest reduced roughly 500 V-J features to roughly 13, which were used in a naive Bayes classifier (R e1071). TCRdb reprocessing: public reads trimmed at Q25 with fastp, clones called with MiXCR, in-frame beta chains kept. Identical CDR3 protein sequences are pooled into one entry, listed with their most common genes and DNA. The V and J calls and clone size come from TCRdb's table, not from the authors' own analysis. Present in this sample are fewer than 500,000 distinct CDR3 sequences, about 14% of which were seen just once. In total, the top ten clones hold 13% of the sample.

The entry originates in a study of T cells in Graves' hyperthyroidism and ophthalmopathy (dated by TCRdb to the late 2010s). Turning to the overall study: Peripheral blood samples were taken at initial diagnosis, before any treatment was given. TCR V-J signatures able to tell the groups apart were searched for in a discovery cohort of some 100 patients, of whom approximately 40 had Graves' ophthalmopathy and around 58 had stable Graves' hyperthyroidism. Prospective prediction of ophthalmopathy was tested in an independent validation cohort consisting of 18 hyperthyroidism patients and 17 patients who later progressed to ophthalmopathy. For training and testing, the 80 to 100 patients in the discovery cohort were randomly divided in a 7:3 ratio. Thyroid tissue and blood T-cell repertoires from roughly 6 Graves' hyperthyroidism patients were also compared in the study. Following sampling, methimazole starting at 30 mg daily was given to hyperthyroidism patients, and high-dose intravenous methylprednisolone was given to ophthalmopathy patients. The paper describes TCR Vbeta CDR3 sequencing of 135 peripheral blood samples, made up of under 50 ophthalmopathy patients, 70 to 75 hyperthyroidism patients and 17 progressor patients.

What the study reported, not specific to this receptor: A model built on a 13 V-J signature distinguished ophthalmopathy from stable hyperthyroidism, reaching roughly 88% sensitivity and about 81% specificity in cross-validation and 80%/75% in testing. In validation, the model predicted progression to ophthalmopathy with 60% to 71% sensitivity and roughly 75% specificity, a median of about six months before onset. Sample size was not statistically predetermined, and blinding of investigators to group allocation was not performed. Most expanded thyroid clonotypes (frequency above 0.001) were also found in blood, which suggests that blood repertoires may mirror thyroid immune responses.

V drops 6 bases and J drops 6 bases, leaving 7 bases in between. Counted from cysteine to phenylalanine, this CDR3 has 11 amino acids. The read is trimmed to its CDR3 DNA, 33 bases read in frame from base 1. The germline V gene (reference sequence) gives CDR1 as MNHEY and CDR2 as SMNVEV. Ophthalmopathy patients had moderately to severely active disease, with a Clinical Activity Score of 3 or more, a NOSPECS grade of 4 or more, and a disease duration of less than 3 months. The study excluded patients with uncontrolled infections, other autoimmune diseases, pregnancy or lactation. Diagnoses were established on the basis of clinical symptoms, serum thyroxine and TRAb, thyroid ultrasound, and orbital computed tomography. PBMCs were isolated from about 9 ml of fresh peripheral blood by Ficoll-Paque density gradient centrifugation. Trizol reagent was used to extract total RNA, and RNA quality was then checked on an Agilent 2100 Bioanalyzer.

The sequence links TRBV27 to TRBJ2-3; the D segment cannot be called with confidence. This receptor was taken from a man between 18 and 35 years old with Graves' ophthalmopathy. The sample was blood. The nucleotides read TGTGCCAGCAGAATGGGGGATACGCAGTATTTT. It encodes CASRMGDTQYF.